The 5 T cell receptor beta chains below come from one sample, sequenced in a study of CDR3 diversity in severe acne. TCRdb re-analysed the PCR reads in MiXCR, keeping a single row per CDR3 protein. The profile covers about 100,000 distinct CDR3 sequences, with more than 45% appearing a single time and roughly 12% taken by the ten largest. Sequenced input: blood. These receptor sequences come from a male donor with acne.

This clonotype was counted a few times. The CDR3, as DNA: TGCGCCAGCAGCTTGGCTACGGGCGGGGAGCTGTTTTTT. Translated, it gives CASSLATGGELFF. The gene calls are TRBV5-1 and TRBJ2-2; D is ambiguous. Looked up from germline, CDR1 is SGHRS and CDR2 is YFSETQ. Trimming removed 0 bases from V and 7 bases from J, with 7 bases in between. The CDR3 has 13 residues. The whole variable domain, filled in from reference TRBV5-1 and TRBJ2-2, reads KAGVTQTPRYLIKTRGQQVTLSCSPISGHRSVSWYQQTPGQGLQFLFEYFSETQRNKGNFPGRFSGRQFSNSRSEMNVSTLELGDSALYLCASSLATGGELFFGEGSRLTVL.

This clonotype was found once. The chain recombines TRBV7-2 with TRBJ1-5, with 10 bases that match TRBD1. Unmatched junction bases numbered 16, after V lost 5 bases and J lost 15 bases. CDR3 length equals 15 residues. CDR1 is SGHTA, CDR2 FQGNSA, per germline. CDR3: CASSDRGRGDYRMHF. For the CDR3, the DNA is TGTGCCAGCAGCGACAGGGGGCGAGGGGATTATCGGATGCATTTT. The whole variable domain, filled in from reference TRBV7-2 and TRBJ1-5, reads GAGVSQSPSNKVTEKGKDVELRCDPISGHTALYWYRQSLGQGLEFLIYFQGNSAPDKSGLPSDRFSAERTGGSVSTLTIQRTQQEDSAVYLCASSDRGRGDYRMHFGDGTRLSIL.

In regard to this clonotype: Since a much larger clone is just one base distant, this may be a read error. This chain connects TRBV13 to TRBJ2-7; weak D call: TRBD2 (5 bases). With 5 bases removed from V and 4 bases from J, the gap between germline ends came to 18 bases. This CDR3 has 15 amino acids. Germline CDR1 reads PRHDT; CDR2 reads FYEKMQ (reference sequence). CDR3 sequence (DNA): TGTGCCAGCAGCCTCACTGGGAGAGGAAAGTACGAGCAGTACTTC. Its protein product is CASSLTGRGKYEQYF.

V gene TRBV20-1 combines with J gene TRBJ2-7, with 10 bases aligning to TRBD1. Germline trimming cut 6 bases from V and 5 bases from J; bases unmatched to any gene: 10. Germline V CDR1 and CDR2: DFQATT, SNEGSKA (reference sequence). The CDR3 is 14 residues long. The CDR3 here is CSAPPGQGFHEQYF. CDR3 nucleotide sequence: TGCAGTGCCCCGCCGGGACAGGGGTTCCACGAGCAGTACTTC.

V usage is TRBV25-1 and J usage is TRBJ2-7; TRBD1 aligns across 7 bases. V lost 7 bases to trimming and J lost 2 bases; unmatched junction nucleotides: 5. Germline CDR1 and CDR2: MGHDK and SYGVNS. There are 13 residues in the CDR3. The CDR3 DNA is TGTGCCAGCATGACAGGGTGGCCCTACGAGCAGTACTTC. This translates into CASMTGWPYEQYF.